This TCR beta chain was captured by sequencing in a study of blood T cell repertoires in COVID-19. Whole-study context: Collection of acute and convalescent COVID-19 samples took place in the United States, Italy and Spain. T cells, B-cell-depleted T cells, or PBMCs supplied cDNA or gDNA.

Source study methods: Researchers report that nucleated cell counts were estimated from reference gene primer amplification. Using immunoSEQ multiplex PCR, the repertoire was profiled, and TCRdb retains in-frame clones only, with some absent. Clone size and V and J calls were adopted from that table, with D and trimming inferred from the DNA. The sample yields some 69,000 clones, about 92% seen once. What was sequenced was peripheral blood. This receptor was obtained from a man in his fifties or sixties with acute or convalescent COVID-19.

The CDR3, as DNA: TGCGCCAGCAGCTTGGTTCCCCCCGGGACAGGGACTCAGCCCCAGCATTTT. Amino acid sequence: CASSLVPPGTGTQPQHF. This chain links TRBV5-1 with TRBJ1-5, with 9 positions matching TRBD1. Unmatched junction bases numbered 10, after V lost 0 bases and J lost 6 bases. This CDR3 has 17 amino acids. Germline lookup yields CDR1 SGHRS and CDR2 YFSETQ.